This section outlines one TCR beta chain sequence together with its context. This entry belongs to a study of blood T cell repertoires in COVID-19. Across the study: Whether acute or convalescent, the COVID-19 samples came from the United States, Italy and Spain. T cells, B-cell-depleted T cells, or PBMCs supplied cDNA or gDNA.

J gave up 5 bases and V 5 bases, and 9 bases lay outside the gene matches. CDR3 length equals 14 residues. From germline, CDR1 is SGHTA and CDR2 FQGTGA. One Seattle source followed patients from active infection through their disease course. Per the original methods: From reference gene primer amplification, estimates of nucleated cell counts were derived. TCRdb keeps only in-frame clones here, not all; method: immunoSEQ multiplex PCR. The V and J calls and clone size are taken from that table; D and trimming were inferred from the DNA. This table has 350,000 to 450,000 clones, over 75% appearing once.

This TCR came from an older woman with COVID-19, enrolled during active disease. The sequencing input was peripheral blood. The chain joins TRBV7-3 to TRBJ2-7, with 7 bases lining up with TRBD1. The CDR3 here is CASSDRQGTHEQYF. DNA for the CDR3: TGTGCCAGCAGCGATAGACAGGGCACCCACGAGCAGTACTTC.